This T cell receptor beta chain was retrieved from a study of cytomegalovirus exposure and HLA in healthy donors. Findings of the study overall: TCR beta chains numbering more than 150 were designated cytomegalovirus-associated.

In the case of this clone: As yet, its antigen is unknown.

The germline CDR1 and CDR2 sequences are LNHDA and SQIVND (reference sequence). CDR3 length: 19 residues. Losses at the gene ends were 6 bases for V and 0 bases for J; bases not matched to a gene: 14. Clones were sequenced by immunoSEQ multiplex PCR, and TCRdb holds only the in-frame ones, with some missing. In the table there are about 360,000 clones, roughly 88% of which are singletons. This receptor was obtained from a woman between 18 and 29 years old in good health and CMV-seronegative. Sample: PBMCs. The chain is built from TRBV19 and TRBJ2-6; 7 nucleotides line up with TRBD1. The DNA for the CDR3 is TGTGCCAGTAGGGTAGGGTCATGGACAGGCCCCTCTGGGGCCAACGTCCTGACTTTC. The encoded protein is CASRVGSWTGPSGANVLTF.